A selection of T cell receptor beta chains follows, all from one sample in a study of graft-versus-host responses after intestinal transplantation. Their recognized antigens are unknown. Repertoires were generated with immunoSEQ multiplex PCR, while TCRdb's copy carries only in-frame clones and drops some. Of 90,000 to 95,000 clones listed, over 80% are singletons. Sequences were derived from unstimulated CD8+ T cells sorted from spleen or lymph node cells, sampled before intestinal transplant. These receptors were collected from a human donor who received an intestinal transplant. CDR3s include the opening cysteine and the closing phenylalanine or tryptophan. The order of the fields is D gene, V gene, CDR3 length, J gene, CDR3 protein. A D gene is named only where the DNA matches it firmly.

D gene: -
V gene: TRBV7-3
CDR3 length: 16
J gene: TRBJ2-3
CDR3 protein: CASSLNSFMGTDTQYF

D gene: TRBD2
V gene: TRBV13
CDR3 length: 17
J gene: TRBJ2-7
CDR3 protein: CASSSGFQDGGTYEQYF

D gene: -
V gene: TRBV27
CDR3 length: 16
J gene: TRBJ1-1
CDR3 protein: CASSLGLVGGNTEAFF

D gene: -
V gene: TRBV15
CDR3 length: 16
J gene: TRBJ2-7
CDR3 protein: CATSRALGTTSYEQYF

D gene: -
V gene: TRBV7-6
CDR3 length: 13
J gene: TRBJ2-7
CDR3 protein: CASSPGLRYEQYF

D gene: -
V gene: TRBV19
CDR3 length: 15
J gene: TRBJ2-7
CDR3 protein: CASSIVAGHLDEQYF

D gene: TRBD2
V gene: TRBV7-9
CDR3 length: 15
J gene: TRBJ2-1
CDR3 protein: CASSLVLAGVVEQFF

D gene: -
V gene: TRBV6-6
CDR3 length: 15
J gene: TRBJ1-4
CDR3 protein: CASSYSGLTNEKLFF

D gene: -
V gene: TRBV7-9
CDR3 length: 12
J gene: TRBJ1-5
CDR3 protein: CASSFEHQPQHF

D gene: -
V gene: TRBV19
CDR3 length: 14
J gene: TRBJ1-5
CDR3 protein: CASSPRQSNQPQHF